This TCR beta chain was observed in a study of T cells after yellow fever vaccination. Overall study: Fractions containing few cells were prepared with SMART-Seq v4 Ultra Low Input.

Points on this clonotype: Its antigen is not identified.

This CDR3 spans 16 amino acids. The germline V gene has CDR1 SEHNR and CDR2 FQNEAQ (reference sequence). V dropped 3 bases and J dropped 5; count of bases not matched to a gene: 8. TCRdb re-analysed the 5' RACE reads in MiXCR, keeping a single row per CDR3 protein. The data contain about 340,000 distinct CDR3 sequences, under 15% of them singletons. Points from the study as a whole: It was a small share of clonotypes that appeared in both CD4 and CD8 compartments. Contaminants from the bulk population, in the form of abundant clonotypes, could be found in FACS-sorted repertoires.

The sample consisted of CD4+ T cells sorted from PBMCs, taken 15 days after the yellow fever booster vaccination. This clonotype was sampled from a man younger than 35 who received the YFV17D yellow fever vaccine. This chain connects TRBV7-9 to TRBJ2-3; 10 nucleotides match TRBD2. In nucleotides, the CDR3 is TGTGCCAGCAGCTTCAGGTCAGCGGGGGGGCGAGATACGCAGTATTTT. Protein sequence: CASSFRSAGGRDTQYF. The variable domain in full, completed from reference TRBV7-9 and TRBJ2-3, reads DTGVSQNPRHKITKRGQNVTFRCDPISEHNRLYWYRQTLGQGPEFLTYFQNEAQLEKSRLLSDRFSAERPKGSFSTLEIQRTEQGDSAMYLCASSFRSAGGRDTQYFGPGTRLTVL.